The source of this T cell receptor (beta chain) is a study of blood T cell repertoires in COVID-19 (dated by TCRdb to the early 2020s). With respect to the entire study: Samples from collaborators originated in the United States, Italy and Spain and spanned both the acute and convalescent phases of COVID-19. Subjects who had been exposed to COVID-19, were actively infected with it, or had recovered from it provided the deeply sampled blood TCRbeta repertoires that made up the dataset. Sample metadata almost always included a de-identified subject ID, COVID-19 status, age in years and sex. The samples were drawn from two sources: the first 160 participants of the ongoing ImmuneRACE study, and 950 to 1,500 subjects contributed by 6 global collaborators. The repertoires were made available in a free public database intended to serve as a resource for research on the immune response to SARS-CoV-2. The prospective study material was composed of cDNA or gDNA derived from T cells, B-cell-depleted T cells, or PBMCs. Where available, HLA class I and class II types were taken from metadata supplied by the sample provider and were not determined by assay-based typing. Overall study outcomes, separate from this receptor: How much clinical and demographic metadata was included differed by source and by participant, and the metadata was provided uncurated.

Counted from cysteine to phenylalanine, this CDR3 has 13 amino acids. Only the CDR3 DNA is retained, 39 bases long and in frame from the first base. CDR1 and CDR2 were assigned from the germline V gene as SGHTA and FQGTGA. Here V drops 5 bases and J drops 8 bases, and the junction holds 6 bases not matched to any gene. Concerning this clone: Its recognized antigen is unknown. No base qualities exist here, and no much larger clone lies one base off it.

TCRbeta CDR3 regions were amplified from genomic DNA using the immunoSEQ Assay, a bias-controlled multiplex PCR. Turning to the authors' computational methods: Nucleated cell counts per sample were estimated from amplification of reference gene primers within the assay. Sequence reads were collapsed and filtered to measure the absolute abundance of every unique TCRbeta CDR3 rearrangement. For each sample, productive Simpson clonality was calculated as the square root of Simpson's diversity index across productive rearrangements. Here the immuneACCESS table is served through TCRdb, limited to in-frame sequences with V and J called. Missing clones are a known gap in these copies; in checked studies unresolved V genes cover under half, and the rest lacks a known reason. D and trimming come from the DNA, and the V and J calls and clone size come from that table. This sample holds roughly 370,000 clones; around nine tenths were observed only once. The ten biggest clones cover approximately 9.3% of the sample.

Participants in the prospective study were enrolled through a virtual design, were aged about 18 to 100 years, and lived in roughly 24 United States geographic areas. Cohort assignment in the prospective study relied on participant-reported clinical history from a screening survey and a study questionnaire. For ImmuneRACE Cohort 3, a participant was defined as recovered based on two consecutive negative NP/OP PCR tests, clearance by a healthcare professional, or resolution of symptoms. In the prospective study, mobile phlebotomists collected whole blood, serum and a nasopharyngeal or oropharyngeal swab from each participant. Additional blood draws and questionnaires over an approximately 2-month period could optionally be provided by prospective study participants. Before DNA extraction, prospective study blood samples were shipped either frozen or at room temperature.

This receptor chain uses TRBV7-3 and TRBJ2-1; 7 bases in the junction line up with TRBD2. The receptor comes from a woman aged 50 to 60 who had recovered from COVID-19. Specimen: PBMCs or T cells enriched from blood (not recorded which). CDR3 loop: CASSKNREDEQFF. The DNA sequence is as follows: TGTGCCAGCAGCAAAAACCGGGAGGATGAGCAGTTCTTC.